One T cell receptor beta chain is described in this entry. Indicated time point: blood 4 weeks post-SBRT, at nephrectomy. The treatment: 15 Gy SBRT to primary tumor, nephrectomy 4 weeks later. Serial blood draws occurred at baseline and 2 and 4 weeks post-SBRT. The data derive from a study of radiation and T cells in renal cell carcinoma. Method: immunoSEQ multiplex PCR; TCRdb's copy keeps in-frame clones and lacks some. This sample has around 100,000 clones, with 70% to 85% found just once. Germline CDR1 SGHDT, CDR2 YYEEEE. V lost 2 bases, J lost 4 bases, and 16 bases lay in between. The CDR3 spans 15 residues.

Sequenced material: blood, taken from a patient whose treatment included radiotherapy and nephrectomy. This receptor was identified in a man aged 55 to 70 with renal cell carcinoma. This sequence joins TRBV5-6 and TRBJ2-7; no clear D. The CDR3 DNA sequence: TGTGCCAGCAGCTTTGGCCCGGGTTATCCTTACGAGCAGTACTTC. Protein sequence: CASSFGPGYPYEQYF.